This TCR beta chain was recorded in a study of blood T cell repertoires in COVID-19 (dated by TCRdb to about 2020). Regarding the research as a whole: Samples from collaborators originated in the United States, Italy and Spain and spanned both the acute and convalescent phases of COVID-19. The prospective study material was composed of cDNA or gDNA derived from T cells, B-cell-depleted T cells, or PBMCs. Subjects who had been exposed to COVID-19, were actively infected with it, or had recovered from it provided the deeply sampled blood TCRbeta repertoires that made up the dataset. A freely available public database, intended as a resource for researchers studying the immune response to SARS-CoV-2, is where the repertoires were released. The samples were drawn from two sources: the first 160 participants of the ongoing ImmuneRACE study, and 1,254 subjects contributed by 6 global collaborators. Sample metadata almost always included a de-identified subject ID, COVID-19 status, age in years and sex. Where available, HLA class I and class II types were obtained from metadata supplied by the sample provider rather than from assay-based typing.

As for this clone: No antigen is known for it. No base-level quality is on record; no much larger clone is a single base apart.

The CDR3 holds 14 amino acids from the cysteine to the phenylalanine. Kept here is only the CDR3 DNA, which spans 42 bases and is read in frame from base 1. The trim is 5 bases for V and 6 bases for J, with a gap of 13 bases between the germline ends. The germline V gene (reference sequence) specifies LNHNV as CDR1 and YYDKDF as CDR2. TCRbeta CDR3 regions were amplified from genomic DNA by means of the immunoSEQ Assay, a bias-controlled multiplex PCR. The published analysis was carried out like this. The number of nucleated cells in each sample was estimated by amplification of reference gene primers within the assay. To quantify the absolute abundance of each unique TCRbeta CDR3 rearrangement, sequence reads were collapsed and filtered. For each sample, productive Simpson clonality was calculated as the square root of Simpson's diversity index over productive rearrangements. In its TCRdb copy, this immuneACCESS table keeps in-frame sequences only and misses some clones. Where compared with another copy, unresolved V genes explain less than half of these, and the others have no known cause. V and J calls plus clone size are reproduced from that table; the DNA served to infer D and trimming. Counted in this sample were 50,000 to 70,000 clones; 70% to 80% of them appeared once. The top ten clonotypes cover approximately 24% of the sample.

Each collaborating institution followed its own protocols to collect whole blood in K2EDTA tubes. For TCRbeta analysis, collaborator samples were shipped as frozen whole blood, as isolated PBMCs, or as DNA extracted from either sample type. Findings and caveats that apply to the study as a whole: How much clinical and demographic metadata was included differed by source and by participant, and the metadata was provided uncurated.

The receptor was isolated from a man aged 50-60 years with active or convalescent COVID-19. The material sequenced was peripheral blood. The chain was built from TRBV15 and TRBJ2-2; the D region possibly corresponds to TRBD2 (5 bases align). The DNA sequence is TGTGCCACCAGCTCCAGCGGAGTCGCCGGGGAGCTGTTTTTT. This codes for CATSSSGVAGELFF.